This paragraph reports one T cell receptor beta chain. At one boundary the junction diverges from the germline segment, which might be a read error. The CDR3 consists of 13 residues. This entry belongs to a study of blood T cell repertoires in COVID-19. Method: immunoSEQ multiplex PCR; TCRdb's copy keeps in-frame clones and lacks some. Among approximately 150,000 clones listed, around 90% were seen once. Sequencing used peripheral blood. The chain uses TRBV12-3 or TRBV12-4 and TRBJ2-1, with D possibly matching TRBD1 (5 bases). The source of this sequence is a woman aged 60-75 years who had recovered from COVID-19. CDR3 sequence: CASSLDRYNEQFF. In DNA, the CDR3 is TGTGCCAGCAGCTTAGACAGATACAATGAGCAGTTCTTC.